The rows below give T cell receptor beta chains drawn from one sample of a study of identical twins. TCRdb re-analysed the 5' RACE reads in MiXCR, keeping a single row per CDR3 protein. Of around 1.7 million distinct CDR3 sequences listed, roughly a third are singletons. Sequenced: cord blood. Receptors were obtained from a newborn girl in good health. The conserved cysteine and the conserved F or W are not part of the CDR3 here.

V gene,CDR3 protein
TRBV9,ASSGTSGMGEQF
TRBV5-6,ASSFLGMGTEAF
TRBV6-6,ASSYPGNEKLF
TRBV20-1,SARRASGGTSYNEQF
TRBV7-9,ASGQGVGPLH
TRBV4-2,ASSQDPKREWAYEQY
TRBV4-2,ASSRGRGSEKLF
TRBV7-9,ASSLAADLSYEQY
TRBV10-3,AISEVADISYNEQF
TRBV20-1,SARDPGAGGPHNEQF
TRBV2,AIRLAGGGHNEQY
TRBV14,ASSQDSGASYNEQF
TRBV20-1,SARTAGVETQY
TRBV12-3/TRBV12-4,ASSLVTGTVRETQY
TRBV28,ASSPIPETQY
TRBV10-3,AISDPRLGIKKETQY
TRBV5-1,ASSLGQGRSEQF
TRBV20-1,SARDPLHRTDTQY
TRBV7-6,ASSYTGSTEAF
TRBV14,ASRRGVGEKLF
TRBV13,ASSRWGNEQY
TRBV6-2/TRBV6-3,ASTGANVLT
TRBV15,ATSPGGQFKYEQY
TRBV5-8,ASSFVGFHEQY
TRBV14,ASSQFGTGNYGYT
TRBV7-7,ASSLFIAGAQETQY
TRBV7-9,ASSLVVTQGEGYT
TRBV5-1,ASSPTGTSPMDEQF
TRBV9,ASSVQTANYGYT
TRBV27,ASSPGKGLYEQY
TRBV10-1,ASSEGLAGKHEQY
TRBV10-3,ATASGGNNNEQY
TRBV20-1,SARGATAGHNEQF
TRBV5-1,ASSLGSGQWRTGELF
TRBV28,ASSGLLVSYEQY
TRBV11-3,ASSLVSDPRNEQF
TRBV14,ASSQRGLAGVSYNEQF
TRBV6-6,ASSHLGTSGSRNERF
TRBV27,ASSPYADGNYGYT
TRBV5-1,ASSDWTREHEQY
TRBV5-1,ASSLGVNRGHDEQY
TRBV20-1,SARDRPGRSNQPQH
TRBV2,ASSGLAKAKNIQY
TRBV29-1,SVEDHGRTDTQY
TRBV10-3,AISDGDLSTDTQY
TRBV20-1,SLPPLIYNEQF
TRBV19,AGSHRGRTEAF
TRBV5-6,ASSLLAGGFPYNEQY
TRBV10-3,AISGTSGSLDTHY
TRBV28,ASSSLPLPSTDTQY
TRBV20-1,SALSGQGRTDTQY
TRBV5-1,ASSLGSGTPEAF
TRBV20-1,SAPRLNGYT
TRBV7-9,ASSHWGQKDEKLF
TRBV7-9,ASSKSTGTGGGNEQF